This T cell receptor (beta chain) came from a study of blood T cell repertoires in COVID-19. Study-wide background: Sample material is recorded as cDNA or gDNA derived from T cells, B-cell-depleted T cells, or PBMCs.

Original methodology: Nucleated cell counts were estimated from reference gene primer amplification. Sequenced by immunoSEQ multiplex PCR; TCRdb stores in-frame clones only, minus some. That table gives V, J and clone size, and the DNA gave D and trimming. The data contain more than 300,000 clones, just over 85% of them seen just once; the ten biggest clones take up about 4.2%. The CDR3 has 15 amino acids. The germline V gene has CDR1 SGHTS and CDR2 YDEGEE. Note on this clone: The junction shows a germline mismatch at one end, possibly a read error.

Cohort 3 recovered donors had two negative PCRs, clearance, or symptom resolution. The TCR comes from a man aged 30 to 45 who had recovered from COVID-19. The V call is TRBV5-8, the J call TRBJ2-5; tentative D call: TRBD2 (5 bases). The specimen sequenced was PBMCs or T cells enriched from blood (not recorded which). CDR3 loop: CASSSLSRGKESQYF. The CDR3 DNA reads as TGTGCCAGCAGCTCCCTCTCCCGGGGAAAAGAGTCCCAGTACTTC.